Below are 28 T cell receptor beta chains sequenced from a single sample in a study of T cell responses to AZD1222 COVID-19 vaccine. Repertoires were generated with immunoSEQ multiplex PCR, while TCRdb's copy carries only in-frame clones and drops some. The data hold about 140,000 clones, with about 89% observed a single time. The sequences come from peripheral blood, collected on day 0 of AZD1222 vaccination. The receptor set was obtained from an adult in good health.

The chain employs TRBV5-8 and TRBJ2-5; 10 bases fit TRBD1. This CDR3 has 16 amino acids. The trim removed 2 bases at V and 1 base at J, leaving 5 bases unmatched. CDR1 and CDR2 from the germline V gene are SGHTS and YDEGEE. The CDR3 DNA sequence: TGTGCCAGCAGCTTCGGGACAGGGGCGTCCCAAGAGACCCAGTACTTC. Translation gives CASSFGTGASQETQYF. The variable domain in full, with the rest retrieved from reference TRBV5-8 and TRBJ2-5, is EAGVTQSPTHLIKTRGQQATLRCSPISGHTSVYWYQQALGLGLQFLLWYDEGEERNRGNFPPRFSGRQFPNYSSELNVNALELEDSALYLCASSFGTGASQETQYFGPGTRLLVL.

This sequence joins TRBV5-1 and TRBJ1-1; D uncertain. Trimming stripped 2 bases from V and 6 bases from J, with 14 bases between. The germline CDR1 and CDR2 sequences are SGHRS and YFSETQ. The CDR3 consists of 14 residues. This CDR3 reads CASSFGIVRPEAFF. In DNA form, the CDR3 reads TGCGCCAGCAGCTTTGGAATTGTGCGCCCTGAAGCTTTCTTT. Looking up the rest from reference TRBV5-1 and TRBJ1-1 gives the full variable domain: KAGVTQTPRYLIKTRGQQVTLSCSPISGHRSVSWYQQTPGQGLQFLFEYFSETQRNKGNFPGRFSGRQFSNSRSEMNVSTLELGDSALYLCASSFGIVRPEAFFGQGTRLTVV.

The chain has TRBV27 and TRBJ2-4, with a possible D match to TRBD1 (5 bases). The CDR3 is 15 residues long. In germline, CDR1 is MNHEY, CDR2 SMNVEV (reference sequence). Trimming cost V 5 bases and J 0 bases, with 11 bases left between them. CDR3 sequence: CASSEQALAKNIQYF. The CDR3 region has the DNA TGTGCCAGCAGTGAACAGGCTCTAGCCAAAAACATTCAGTACTTC.

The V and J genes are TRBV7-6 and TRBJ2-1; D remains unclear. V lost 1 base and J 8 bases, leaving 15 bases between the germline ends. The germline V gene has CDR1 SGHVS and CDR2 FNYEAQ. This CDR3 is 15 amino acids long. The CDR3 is CASSLGQLEQDEQFF. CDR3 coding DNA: TGTGCCAGCAGCTTAGGTCAACTGGAGCAGGATGAGCAGTTCTTC.

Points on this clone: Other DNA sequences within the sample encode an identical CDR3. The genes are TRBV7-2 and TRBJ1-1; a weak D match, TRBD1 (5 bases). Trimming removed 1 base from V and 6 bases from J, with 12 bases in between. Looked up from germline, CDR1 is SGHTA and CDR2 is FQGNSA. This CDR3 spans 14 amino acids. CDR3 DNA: TGTGCCAGCAGCTTAGGGGGGGTTTCCCCTGAAGCTTTCTTT. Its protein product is CASSLGGVSPEAFF.

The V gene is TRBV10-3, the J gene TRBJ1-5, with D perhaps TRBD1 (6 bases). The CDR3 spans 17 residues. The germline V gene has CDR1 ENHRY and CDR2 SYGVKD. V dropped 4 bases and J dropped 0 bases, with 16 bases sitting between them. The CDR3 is CAISAAYRAYSNQPQHF. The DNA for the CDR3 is TGTGCCATCAGTGCGGCATACAGGGCTTATAGCAATCAGCCCCAGCATTTT.

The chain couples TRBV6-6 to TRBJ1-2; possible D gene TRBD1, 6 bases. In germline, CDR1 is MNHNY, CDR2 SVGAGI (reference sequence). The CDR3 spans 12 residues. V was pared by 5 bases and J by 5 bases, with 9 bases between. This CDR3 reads CASSLQGYGYTF. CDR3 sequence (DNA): TGTGCCAGCAGTCTTCAGGGGTATGGCTACACCTTC.

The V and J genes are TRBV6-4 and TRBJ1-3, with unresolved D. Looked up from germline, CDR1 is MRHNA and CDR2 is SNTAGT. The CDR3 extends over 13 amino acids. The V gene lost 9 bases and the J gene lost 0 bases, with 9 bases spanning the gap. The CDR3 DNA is TGTGCCAGTTCGGCCCTCTCTGGAAACACCATATATTTT. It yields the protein CASSALSGNTIYF.

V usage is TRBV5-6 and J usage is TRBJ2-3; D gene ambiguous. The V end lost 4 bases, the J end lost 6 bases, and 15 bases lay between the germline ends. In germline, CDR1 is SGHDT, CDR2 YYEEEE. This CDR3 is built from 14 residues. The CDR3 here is CASSALSSRDTQYF. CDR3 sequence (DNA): TGTGCCAGCAGCGCACTCTCATCAAGGGATACGCAGTATTTT. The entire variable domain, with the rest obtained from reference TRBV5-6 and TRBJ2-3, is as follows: DAGVTQSPTHLIKTRGQQVTLRCSPKSGHDTVSWYQQALGQGPQFIFQYYEEEERQRGNFPDRFSGHQFPNYSSELNVNALLLGDSALYLCASSALSSRDTQYFGPGTRLTVL.

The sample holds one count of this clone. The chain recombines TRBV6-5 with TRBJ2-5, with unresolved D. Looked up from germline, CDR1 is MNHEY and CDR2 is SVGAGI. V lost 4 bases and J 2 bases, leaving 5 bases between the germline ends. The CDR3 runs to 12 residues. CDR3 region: CASSSGQETQYF. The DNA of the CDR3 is TGTGCCAGCAGTTCCGGGCAAGAGACCCAGTACTTC.

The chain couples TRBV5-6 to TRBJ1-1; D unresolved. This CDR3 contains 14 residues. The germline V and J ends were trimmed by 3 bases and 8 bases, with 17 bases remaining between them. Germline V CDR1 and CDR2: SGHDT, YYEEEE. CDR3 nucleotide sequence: TGTGCCAGCAGCTCACAAGACCCCCTAACGGAAGCTTTCTTT. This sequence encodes CASSSQDPLTEAFF.

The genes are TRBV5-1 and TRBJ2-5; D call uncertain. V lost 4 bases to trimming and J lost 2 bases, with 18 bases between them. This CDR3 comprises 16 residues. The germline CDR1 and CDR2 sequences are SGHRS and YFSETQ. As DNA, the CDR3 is TGCGCCAGCAGCCCCCTCAGAGGACGGGTACAAGAGACCCAGTACTTC. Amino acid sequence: CASSPLRGRVQETQYF.

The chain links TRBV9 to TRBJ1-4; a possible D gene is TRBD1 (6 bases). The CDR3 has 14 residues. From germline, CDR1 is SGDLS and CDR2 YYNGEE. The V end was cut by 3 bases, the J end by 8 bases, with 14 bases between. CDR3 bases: TGTGCCAGCAGCGCCTCCCCAGGGGACGAAAAACTGTTTTTT. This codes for CASSASPGDEKLFF.

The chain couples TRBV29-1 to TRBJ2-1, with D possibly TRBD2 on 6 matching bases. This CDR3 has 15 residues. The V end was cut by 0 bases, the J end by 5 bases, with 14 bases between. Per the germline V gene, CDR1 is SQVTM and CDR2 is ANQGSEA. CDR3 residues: CSVEEDSGTDNEQFF. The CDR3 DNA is TGCAGCGTTGAAGAAGATTCCGGGACTGACAATGAGCAGTTCTTC.

This CDR3 is CASSDGVGQGSYGYTF. In DNA form, the CDR3 reads TGTGCCAGCAGTGACGGGGTGGGACAGGGCAGCTATGGCTACACCTTC. The V gene is TRBV6-4, the J gene TRBJ1-2; 9 bases fit TRBD1. Germline V gene sequence: CDR1 MRHNA, CDR2 SNTAGT. V lost 2 bases to trimming and J lost 4 bases; unmatched junction nucleotides: 8. This CDR3 region has 16 residues.

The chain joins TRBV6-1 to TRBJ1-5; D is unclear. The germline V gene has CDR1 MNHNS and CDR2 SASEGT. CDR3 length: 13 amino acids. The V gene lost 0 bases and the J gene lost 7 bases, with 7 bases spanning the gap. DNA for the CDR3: TGTGCCAGCAGTGAAGCCAGCGGGCAGCCCCAGCATTTT. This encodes CASSEASGQPQHF.

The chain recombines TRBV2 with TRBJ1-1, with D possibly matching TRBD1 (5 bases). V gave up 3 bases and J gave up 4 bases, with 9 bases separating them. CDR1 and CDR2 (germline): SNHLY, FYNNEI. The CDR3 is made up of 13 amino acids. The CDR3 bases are TGTGCCAGCAGTGAGGGGGGTGGCACTGAAGCTTTCTTT. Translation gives CASSEGGGTEAFF. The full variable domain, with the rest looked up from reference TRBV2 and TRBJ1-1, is EPEVTQTPSHQVTQMGQEVILRCVPISNHLYFYWYRQILGQKVEFLVSFYNNEISEKSEIFDDQFSVERPDGSNFTLKIRSTKLEDSAMYFCASSEGGGTEAFFGQGTRLTVV.

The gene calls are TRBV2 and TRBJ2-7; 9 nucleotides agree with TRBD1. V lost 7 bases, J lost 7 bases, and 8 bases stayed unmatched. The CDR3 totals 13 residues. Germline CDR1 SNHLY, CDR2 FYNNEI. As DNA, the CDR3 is TGTGCCAGCACGGGGACAGGGATTCGGGAGCAGTACTTC. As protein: CASTGTGIREQYF.

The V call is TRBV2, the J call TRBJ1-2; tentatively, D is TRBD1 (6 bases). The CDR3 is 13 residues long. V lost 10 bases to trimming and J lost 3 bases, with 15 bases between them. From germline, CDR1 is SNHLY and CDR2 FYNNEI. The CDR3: CATRQGQDYGYTF. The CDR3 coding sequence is TGTGCCACCAGGCAGGGGCAGGACTATGGCTACACCTTC.

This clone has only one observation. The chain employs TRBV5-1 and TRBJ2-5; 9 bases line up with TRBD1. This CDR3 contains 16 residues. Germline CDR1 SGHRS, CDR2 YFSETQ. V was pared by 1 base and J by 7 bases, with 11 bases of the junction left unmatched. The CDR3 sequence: CASSLKTGTGSGTQYF. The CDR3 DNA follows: TGCGCCAGCAGCTTGAAAACAGGGACAGGGTCCGGGACCCAGTACTTC.

In DNA, the CDR3 is TGTGCCATCAGTGAGTGGGCAGGGGGCGGTTCTGAAGCTTTCTTT. This sequence encodes CAISEWAGGGSEAFF. The genes are TRBV10-3 and TRBJ1-1, with 8 bases lining up with TRBD1. Germline CDR1 reads ENHRY; CDR2 reads SYGVKD. With 1 base clipped from V and 6 bases from J, the junction kept 7 bases outside the gene matches. The CDR3 spans 15 residues.

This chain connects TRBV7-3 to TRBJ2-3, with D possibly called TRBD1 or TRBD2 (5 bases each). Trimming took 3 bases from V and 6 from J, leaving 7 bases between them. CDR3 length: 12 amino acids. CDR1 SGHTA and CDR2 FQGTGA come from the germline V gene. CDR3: CASSFGADTQYF. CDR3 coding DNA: TGTGCCAGCAGCTTCGGGGCGGATACGCAGTATTTT.

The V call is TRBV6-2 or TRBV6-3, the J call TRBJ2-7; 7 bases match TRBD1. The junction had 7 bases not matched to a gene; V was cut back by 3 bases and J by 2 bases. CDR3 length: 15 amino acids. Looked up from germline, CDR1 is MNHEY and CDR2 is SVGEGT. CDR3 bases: TGTGCCAGCAGTTATCCCGCAGACAGGGCCTACGAGCAGTACTTC. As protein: CASSYPADRAYEQYF.

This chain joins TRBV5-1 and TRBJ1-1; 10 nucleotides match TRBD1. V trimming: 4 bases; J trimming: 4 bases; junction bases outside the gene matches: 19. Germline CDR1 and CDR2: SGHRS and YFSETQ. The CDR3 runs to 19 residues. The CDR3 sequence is CASSQRNPRTGGLGTEAFF. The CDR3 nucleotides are TGCGCCAGCAGCCAGAGGAACCCCCGGACAGGGGGTCTGGGCACTGAAGCTTTCTTT.

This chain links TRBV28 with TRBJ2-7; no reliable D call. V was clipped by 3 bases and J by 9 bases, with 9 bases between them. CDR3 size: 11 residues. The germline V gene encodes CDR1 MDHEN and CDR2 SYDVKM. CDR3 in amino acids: CASSLGLRQYF. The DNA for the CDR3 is TGTGCCAGCAGTTTGGGATTGCGGCAGTACTTC.

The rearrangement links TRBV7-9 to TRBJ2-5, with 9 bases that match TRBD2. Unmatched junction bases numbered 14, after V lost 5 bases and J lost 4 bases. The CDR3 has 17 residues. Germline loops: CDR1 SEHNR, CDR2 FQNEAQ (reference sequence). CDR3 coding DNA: TGTGCCAGCAGCCCAGCCTTGGTAGCGGGAGCGGGAGAGACCCAGTACTTC. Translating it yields CASSPALVAGAGETQYF.

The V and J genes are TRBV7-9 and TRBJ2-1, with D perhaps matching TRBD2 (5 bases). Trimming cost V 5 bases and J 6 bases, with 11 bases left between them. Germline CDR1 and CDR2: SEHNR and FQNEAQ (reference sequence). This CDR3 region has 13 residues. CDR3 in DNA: TGTGCCAGCAGCCTCACTAGTTCCAATGAGCAGTTCTTC. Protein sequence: CASSLTSSNEQFF.

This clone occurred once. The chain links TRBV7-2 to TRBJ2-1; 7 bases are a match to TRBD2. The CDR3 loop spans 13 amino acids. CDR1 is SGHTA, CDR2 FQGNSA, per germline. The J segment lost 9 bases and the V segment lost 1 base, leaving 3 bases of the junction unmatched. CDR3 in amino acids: CASSLVPGGEQFF. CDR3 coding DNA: TGTGCCAGCAGCTTAGTTCCGGGGGGTGAGCAGTTCTTC.